Following are 20 T cell receptor beta chains from one sample sequenced in a study of blood T cell repertoires in COVID-19. Sequenced by immunoSEQ multiplex PCR; TCRdb stores in-frame clones only, minus some. The sample consists of about 160,000 clones, approximately 80% of them appearing once. Sequenced: PBMCs or T cells enriched from blood (not recorded which). The source is a woman between 45 and 65 years old who had recovered from COVID-19.

This clone was picked up one time. V usage is TRBV28 and J usage is TRBJ1-5; TRBD1 matches at 9 bases. The CDR3 totals 16 residues. Trimming removed 6 bases from V and 7 bases from J; junction bases left unmatched: 13. Germline CDR1 and CDR2: MDHEN and SYDVKM. The CDR3 bases are TGTGCCAGCAGGAGGGACAGGGAACTGGCCAGCCAGCCCCAGCATTTT. Translated: CASRRDRELASQPQHF.

This rearrangement joins TRBV7-2 to TRBJ2-3; perhaps TRBD2 as D (6 bases). V was cut by 6 bases and J by 2 bases, with 12 bases left in between. CDR1 SGHTA and CDR2 FQGNSA come from the germline V gene. The CDR3 spans 14 residues. CDR3: CASSSGLNTDTQYF. CDR3 DNA: TGTGCCAGCAGTTCAGGACTAAACACAGATACGCAGTATTTT.

This clone was found a few times. The genes are TRBV6-2 or TRBV6-3 and TRBJ2-5, with D possibly being TRBD1 (6 bases). The CDR3 extends over 14 amino acids. Germline lookup yields CDR1 MNHEY and CDR2 SVGEGT. V lost 5 bases and J lost 9, with 19 bases in between. This CDR3 is CASSRSGAEGAQYF. The CDR3 bases are TGTGCCAGCAGTCGATCAGGGGCCGAAGGGGCCCAGTACTTC.

This clone was detected a few times. The V call is TRBV28, the J call TRBJ1-5; a weak D match, TRBD1 (6 bases). This CDR3 comprises 14 residues. V was cut by 6 bases and J by 7 bases, with 16 bases left in between. Germline CDR1 is MDHEN and CDR2 is SYDVKM. The CDR3 sequence is CASSTGISGQPQHF. The CDR3 region has the DNA TGTGCCAGCAGCACAGGGATTTCAGGACAGCCCCAGCATTTT.

This clone was seen a few times. The rearrangement joins TRBV5-4 to TRBJ1-1, with D possibly TRBD1 on 5 matching bases. The CDR3 runs to 12 residues. Germline V lookup: CDR1 SGHNT, CDR2 YYREEE (reference sequence). Trimming took 7 bases from V and 8 from J, leaving 15 bases between them. The CDR3 sequence is CASGSMGGEAFF. Here the CDR3 DNA reads TGTGCCAGCGGGTCCATGGGGGGGGAAGCTTTCTTT.

The rearrangement uses TRBV27 and TRBJ2-7; TRBD1 aligns across 10 bases. After removal of 2 bases from V and 2 bases from J, the junction contained 3 bases not matched to a gene. The CDR3 contains 15 residues. The germline V gene has CDR1 MNHEY and CDR2 SMNVEV (reference sequence). CDR3 residues: CASSLVGTGAYEQYF. The CDR3 bases are TGTGCCAGCAGTTTAGTCGGGACAGGGGCCTACGAGCAGTACTTC.

V usage is TRBV12-3 or TRBV12-4 and J usage is TRBJ2-1; TRBD2 might be the D (5 bases). This CDR3 has 12 amino acids. The germline V and J ends were trimmed by 4 bases and 8 bases, with 9 bases remaining between them. CDR3 nucleotide sequence: TGTGCCAGCAGTTCGCTAGCCGATGAGCAGTTCTTC. Translated, it gives CASSSLADEQFF.

This clone appeared once. The V and J genes are TRBV5-1 and TRBJ2-3, with TRBD2 matching over 10 bases. V shed 0 bases and J 2 bases; nucleotides not matched to a gene: 3. Per germline, CDR1 SGHRS and CDR2 YFSETQ. The CDR3 extends over 16 amino acids. In DNA form, the CDR3 reads TGCGCCAGCAGCTTGGGTAGCGGGGGGTCCACAGATACGCAGTATTTT. Protein: CASSLGSGGSTDTQYF. Drawing the rest from reference TRBV5-1 and TRBJ2-3, the complete variable domain is KAGVTQTPRYLIKTRGQQVTLSCSPISGHRSVSWYQQTPGQGLQFLFEYFSETQRNKGNFPGRFSGRQFSNSRSEMNVSTLELGDSALYLCASSLGSGGSTDTQYFGPGTRLTVL.

CDR3 nucleotides: TGTGCCACCAGTGACTTTCCATCCACTAGCGGGAGACCCCGAGAGACCCAGTACTTC. The encoded protein is CATSDFPSTSGRPRETQYF. The rearrangement links TRBV24-1 to TRBJ2-5, with TRBD2 identical over 11 bases. The CDR3 sequence is 19 residues long. Germline V lookup: CDR1 KGHDR, CDR2 SFDVKD. The V gene end was trimmed by 4 bases and the J gene end by 4 bases; junction bases not matched to a gene: 16.

This chain links TRBV5-4 with TRBJ2-7; perhaps TRBD1 as D (5 bases). V was pared by 1 base and J by 7 bases, with 9 bases between. The CDR3 loop spans 12 amino acids. CDR1 is SGHNT and CDR2 is YYREEE in the germline V gene (reference sequence). CDR3: CASSLLGQEQYF. The CDR3 region has the DNA TGTGCCAGCAGCTTGTTGGGGCAGGAGCAGTACTTC.

This chain joins TRBV28 and TRBJ2-1, with D possibly TRBD1 on 5 matching bases. The ends were cut back, 3 bases at V and 2 bases at J, with 14 bases in the middle. Per germline, CDR1 MDHEN and CDR2 SYDVKM. CDR3 length: 16 amino acids. As DNA, the CDR3 is TGTGCCAGCAGTTTCAACCAGGGCCTCCCCTACAATGAGCAGTTCTTC. This sequence encodes CASSFNQGLPYNEQFF.

The CDR3 here is CASTSRSGTDTQYF. The CDR3, as DNA: TGTGCCAGCACCTCCCGAAGCGGCACAGATACGCAGTATTTT. The chain is built from TRBV27 and TRBJ2-3, with D unclear. Trimming removed 7 bases at V and 1 base at J, with 12 bases between. CDR3 length: 14 amino acids. Germline CDR1 is MNHEY and CDR2 is SMNVEV (reference sequence).

V and J are TRBV27 and TRBJ2-2, with D possibly TRBD1 on 5 matching bases. Germline V CDR1 and CDR2: MNHEY, SMNVEV (reference sequence). V was clipped by 7 bases and J by 1 base, with 19 bases between them. The CDR3 runs 17 residues. Here the CDR3 reads CASTRTWERLNTGELFF. DNA for the CDR3: TGTGCCAGCACACGGACATGGGAAAGGTTGAACACCGGGGAGCTGTTTTTT.

The sample holds a few counts of this clone. The chain uses TRBV4-3 and TRBJ1-2; D uncertain. This CDR3 contains 15 residues. CDR1 LGHNA and CDR2 YSLEER come from the germline V gene. V lost 0 bases and J lost 7, with 15 bases in between. The CDR3 protein is CASSQDSSRLGGYTF. The CDR3 DNA follows: TGCGCCAGCAGCCAAGATAGTTCCAGGCTCGGTGGCTACACCTTC.

The V and J genes are TRBV19 and TRBJ1-3; D uncertain. V lost 4 bases to trimming and J lost 0 bases, with 4 bases between them. The germline V gene encodes CDR1 LNHDA and CDR2 SQIVND (reference sequence). This CDR3 is 13 amino acids long. The CDR3 DNA follows: TGTGCCAGTAGTACCTTCTCTGGAAACACCATATATTTT. Its protein is CASSTFSGNTIYF.

This chain connects TRBV7-8 to TRBJ2-2; TRBD2 aligns across 10 bases. The CDR3 covers 16 residues. The V gene end was trimmed by 4 bases and the J gene end by 4 bases; junction bases not matched to a gene: 6. Germline loops: CDR1 SGHVS, CDR2 FQNEAQ. CDR3 sequence reads: CASSSSGGAATGELFF. The CDR3 nucleotides read TGTGCCAGCAGCTCGAGCGGGGGGGCCGCCACCGGGGAGCTGTTTTTT.

The chain couples TRBV19 to TRBJ2-2; no definite D call. The CDR3 consists of 13 residues. Looked up from germline, CDR1 is LNHDA and CDR2 is SQIVND (reference sequence). V lost 7 bases and J 1 base, leaving 7 bases between the germline ends. CDR3: CASIAGNTGELFF. The CDR3 DNA sequence: TGTGCCAGTATTGCAGGGAACACCGGGGAGCTGTTTTTT.

V usage is TRBV6-5 and J usage is TRBJ1-4, with 7 positions matching TRBD1. With 6 bases clipped from V and 7 bases from J, the junction kept 8 bases outside the gene matches. The CDR3 loop spans 14 amino acids. Germline CDR1 and CDR2: MNHEY and SVGAGI. The DNA for the CDR3 is TGTGCCAGCAGCCTGACAGGGTGGAGTGAAAAACTGTTTTTT. Amino acid sequence: CASSLTGWSEKLFF.

The gene calls are TRBV7-9 and TRBJ2-1; tentative D call: TRBD2 (6 bases). The CDR3 has 19 residues. Per germline, CDR1 SEHNR and CDR2 FQNEAQ (reference sequence). With 5 bases removed from V and 0 bases from J, the gap between germline ends came to 23 bases. The CDR3 reads CASSPHHSRSGSSYNEQFF. The CDR3 nucleotides are TGTGCCAGCAGCCCACACCATTCTCGTAGCGGTAGCTCCTACAATGAGCAGTTCTTC.

J is TRBJ1-2 and V is TRBV5-4; D gene ambiguous. The CDR3 is 14 residues long. Germline V CDR1 and CDR2: SGHNT, YYREEE (reference sequence). V shed 4 bases and J shed 8 bases, with 18 bases lying between them. The CDR3 is CASSLELTAEGYTF. As DNA, the CDR3 is TGTGCCAGCAGCCTCGAACTTACAGCTGAAGGCTACACCTTC.